This T cell receptor beta chain came from a study of T-cell memory formation after mild COVID-19. CDR3 size: 15 residues. CDR1 SGHRS and CDR2 YFSETQ come from the germline V gene. V gave up 4 bases and J gave up 7 bases; unmatched junction bases: 10. The table lists this clonotype with many counts. A single record per CDR3 protein comes from TCRdb applying MiXCR to the 5' RACE reads. The table lists 29,000 or so distinct CDR3 sequences, around 16% of them singletons. This TCR derives from an adult who had mild COVID-19 (a few samples of this study predate the infection). Cell type and time point are not known. Sequences were obtained from PBMCs or a T cell subset sorted from them (not recorded which). The chain recombines TRBV5-1 with TRBJ2-1; 8 nucleotides line up with TRBD2. CDR3 nucleotide sequence: TGCGCCAGCAGCAGTAGCGGGATAGCATTAAATGAGCAGTTCTTC. It specifies CASSSSGIALNEQFF.